The present T cell receptor (beta chain) was sequenced within a study of shared clonotypes between healthy human individuals. This CDR3 is built from 15 residues. CDR1 and CDR2 (germline): SGHVS, FNYEAQ. Trimming removed 5 bases from V and 5 bases from J; junction bases left unmatched: 7. Sequencing used immunoSEQ multiplex PCR; TCRdb keeps in-frame clones, though not all of them. The profile shows just over 2,000,000 clones, about 95% of them singletons. Terminally differentiated effector memory CD45RA+ cells were excluded from the naive CD8 cells, which were CD45RO-negative and positively selected for CCR7.

The TCR originated in a man aged 18 to 30 in good health. The sample was naive CD8+ T cells sorted from blood. V gene TRBV7-6 combines with J gene TRBJ2-7, with 12 nucleotides matching TRBD1. CDR3 coding DNA: TGTGCCAGCAGCCACCCGGGACAGGGGGCCCACGAGCAGTACTTC. This sequence encodes CASSHPGQGAHEQYF. The entire variable domain, with the rest obtained from reference TRBV7-6 and TRBJ2-7, is as follows: GAGVSQSPRYKVTKRGQDVALRCDPISGHVSLYWYRQALGQGPEFLTYFNYEAQQDKSGLPNDRFSAERPEGSISTLTIQRTEQRDSAMYRCASSHPGQGAHEQYFGPGTRLTVT.